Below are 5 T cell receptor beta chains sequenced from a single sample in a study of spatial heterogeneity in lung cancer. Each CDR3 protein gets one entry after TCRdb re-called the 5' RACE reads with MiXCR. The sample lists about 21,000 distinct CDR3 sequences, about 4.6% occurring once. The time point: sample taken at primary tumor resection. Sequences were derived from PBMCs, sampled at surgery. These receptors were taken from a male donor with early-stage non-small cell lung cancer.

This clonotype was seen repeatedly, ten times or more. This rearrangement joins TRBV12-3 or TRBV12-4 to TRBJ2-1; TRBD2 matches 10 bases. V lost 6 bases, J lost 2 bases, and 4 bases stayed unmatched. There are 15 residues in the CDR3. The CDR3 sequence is CASSRTSGTYNEQFF. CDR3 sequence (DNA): TGTGCCAGCAGCCGTACTAGCGGGACCTACAATGAGCAGTTCTTC.

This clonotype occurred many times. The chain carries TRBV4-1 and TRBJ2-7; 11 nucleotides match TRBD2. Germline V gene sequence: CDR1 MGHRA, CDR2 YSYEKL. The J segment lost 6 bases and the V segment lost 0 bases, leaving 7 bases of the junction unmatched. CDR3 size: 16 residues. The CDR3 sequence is CASSQEELAGGREQYF. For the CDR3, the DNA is TGCGCCAGCAGCCAAGAGGAGCTAGCGGGAGGTCGCGAGCAGTACTTC.

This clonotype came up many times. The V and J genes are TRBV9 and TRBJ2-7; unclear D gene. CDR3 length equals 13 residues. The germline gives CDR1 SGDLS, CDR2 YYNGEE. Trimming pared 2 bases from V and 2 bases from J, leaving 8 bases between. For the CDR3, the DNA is TGTGCCAGCAGCGTCTCCCCTGCCTACGAGCAGTACTTC. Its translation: CASSVSPAYEQYF. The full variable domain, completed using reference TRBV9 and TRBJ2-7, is DSGVTQTPKHLITATGQRVTLRCSPRSGDLSVYWYQQSLDQGLQFLIQYYNGEERAKGNILERFSAQQFPDLHSELNLSSLELGDSALYFCASSVSPAYEQYFGPGTRLTVT.

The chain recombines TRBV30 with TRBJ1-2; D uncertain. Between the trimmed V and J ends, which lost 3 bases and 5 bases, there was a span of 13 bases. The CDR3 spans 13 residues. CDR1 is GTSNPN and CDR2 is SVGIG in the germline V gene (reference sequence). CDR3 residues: CAWSFAGPYGYTF. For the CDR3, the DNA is TGTGCCTGGAGCTTCGCAGGACCTTATGGCTACACCTTC.

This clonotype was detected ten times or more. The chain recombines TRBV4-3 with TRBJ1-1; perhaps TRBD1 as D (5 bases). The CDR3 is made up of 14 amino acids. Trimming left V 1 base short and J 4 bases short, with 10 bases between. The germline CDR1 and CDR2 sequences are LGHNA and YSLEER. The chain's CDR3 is CASSQGSGGTEAFF. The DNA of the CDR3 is TGCGCCAGCAGCCAAGGATCTGGGGGCACTGAAGCTTTCTTT.